This T cell receptor beta chain derives from a study of T cells in Graves' hyperthyroidism and ophthalmopathy. Amplified TCR beta CDR3 regions derived from RNA transcripts. When the TCR CDR3 underwent first-round RT-PCR, the HTBI primer set was used. TCRdb processed the multiplex PCR reads anew with MiXCR; each CDR3 protein has one entry. The sample contains approximately 370,000 distinct CDR3 sequences, about a sixth of which appear only once. Looked up from germline, CDR1 is DFQATT and CDR2 is SNEGSKA (reference sequence). V gave up 3 bases and J gave up 8 bases, with 22 bases separating them. The CDR3 length is 16 residues.

Specimen: blood. This TCR came from a woman aged 25 to 39 with Graves' hyperthyroidism that later progressed to Graves' ophthalmopathy. The chain links TRBV20-1 to TRBJ1-4; D unclear. CDR3 bases: TGCAGTGCTAGTGCCGTACTGACCCTGATGGGCGAAAAACTGTTTTTT. As protein: CSASAVLTLMGEKLFF.